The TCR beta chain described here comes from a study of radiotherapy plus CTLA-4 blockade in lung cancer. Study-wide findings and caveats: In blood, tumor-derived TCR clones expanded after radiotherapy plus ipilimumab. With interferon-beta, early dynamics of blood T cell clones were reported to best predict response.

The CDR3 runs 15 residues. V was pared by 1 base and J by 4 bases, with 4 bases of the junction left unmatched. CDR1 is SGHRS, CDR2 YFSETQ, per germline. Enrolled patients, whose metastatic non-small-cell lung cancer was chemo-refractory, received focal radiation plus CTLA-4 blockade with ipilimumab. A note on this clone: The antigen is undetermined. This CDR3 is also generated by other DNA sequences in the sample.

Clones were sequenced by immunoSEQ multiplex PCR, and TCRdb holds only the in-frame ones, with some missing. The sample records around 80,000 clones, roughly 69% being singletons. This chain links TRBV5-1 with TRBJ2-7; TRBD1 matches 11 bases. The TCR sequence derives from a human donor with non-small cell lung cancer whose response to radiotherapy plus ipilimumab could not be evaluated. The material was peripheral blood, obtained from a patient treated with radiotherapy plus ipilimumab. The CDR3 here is CASSLRGDRGYEQYF. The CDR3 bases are TGCGCCAGCAGCTTGAGAGGGGACAGGGGGTACGAGCAGTACTTC.